This TCR beta chain was obtained from a study of blood T cell repertoires in COVID-19. Overall study: Acute and convalescent COVID-19 specimens originated in the United States, Italy and Spain. T cells, B-cell-depleted T cells, or PBMCs provided the cDNA or gDNA that served as material.

Original analysis: Amplifying reference gene primers gave estimates of nucleated cell counts. Clones were sequenced by immunoSEQ multiplex PCR, and TCRdb holds only the in-frame ones, with some missing. Clone size and V and J calls were adopted from that table, with D and trimming inferred from the DNA. The table includes just under 150,000 clones, roughly 81% detected once. The CDR3 runs to 15 residues. Trimming removed 3 bases at V and 6 bases at J, with 14 bases between. Germline CDR1 reads MNHNS; CDR2 reads SASEGT. This clone was seen more than once but under ten times. The V call is TRBV6-1, the J call TRBJ2-2; D possibly corresponds to TRBD1 (6 bases). What was sequenced was peripheral blood. The TCR comes from a human donor with acute or convalescent COVID-19. The donor label of this sample is uncertain. The CDR3 spells CASSENPGHAGELFF. In DNA form, the CDR3 reads TGTGCCAGCAGTGAGAACCCGGGACATGCCGGGGAGCTGTTTTTT.